This T cell receptor (beta chain) comes out of a study of PD-L1 blockade in urothelial cancer. Study details: Starting around 2014, patients were given atezolizumab (1,200 mg intravenously every 3 weeks). At 6 weeks and at 3 weeks (second dose) after treatment start, blood was analyzed. The study's findings and limits: Having blood TCR clonality under the median before treatment predicted better survival. Durable benefit was linked to greater 3-week expansion of tumor-associated blood clones.

To note about this clone: Antigen specificity is unknown.

Profiling relied on immunoSEQ multiplex PCR, and the TCRdb table lists in-frame clones only, not all of them. The sample lists some 35,000 clones, over 75% occurring once. V shed 4 bases and J shed 12 bases, with 13 bases lying between them. There are 12 residues in the CDR3. Germline CDR1 is MNHEY and CDR2 is SVGAGI. This sample comprised PBMCs, obtained around atezolizumab (anti-PD-L1) treatment. This TCR came from a man in his sixties or seventies with urothelial cancer. The chain uses TRBV6-5 and TRBJ2-1; a possible D gene is TRBD2 (7 bases). The CDR3 protein is CASSSDGGLQFF. The CDR3 DNA reads TGTGCCAGCAGTTCGGACGGGGGGCTGCAGTTCTTC.